This T cell receptor beta chain originates from a study of blood T cell repertoires in COVID-19. Study in general: Acute and convalescent COVID-19 samples came from the United States, Italy and Spain. Sources were T cells, B-cell-depleted T cells, or PBMCs; the material itself was cDNA or gDNA.

Assay used: immunoSEQ multiplex PCR; TCRdb lists only in-frame clones, some missing. The data contain over 200,000 clones, about 80% of them seen just once; the ten biggest clones take up 3.3%. Only a few counts were recorded for this clone. The sample consisted of peripheral blood. The source of this sequence is a woman of 80 years or more with acute or convalescent COVID-19.

CDR3 DNA sequence: TGTGCCAGCAGTTTAGCCTCAGGGCACCAGCATTTT. Protein: CASSLASGHQHF. V and J are TRBV12-3 or TRBV12-4 and TRBJ1-5, with D tentatively TRBD1 (5 bases). V lost 0 bases and J 12 bases, leaving 9 bases between the germline ends. The CDR3 is made up of 12 amino acids.